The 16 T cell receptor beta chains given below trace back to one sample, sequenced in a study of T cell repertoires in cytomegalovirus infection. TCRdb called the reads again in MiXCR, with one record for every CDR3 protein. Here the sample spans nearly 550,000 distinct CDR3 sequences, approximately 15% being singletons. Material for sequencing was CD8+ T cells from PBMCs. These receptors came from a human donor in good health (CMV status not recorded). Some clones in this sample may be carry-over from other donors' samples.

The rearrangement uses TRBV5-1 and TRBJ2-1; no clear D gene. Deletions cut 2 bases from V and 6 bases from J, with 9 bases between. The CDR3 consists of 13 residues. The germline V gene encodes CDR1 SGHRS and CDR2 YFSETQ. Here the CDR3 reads CASSLRSPNEQFF. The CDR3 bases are TGCGCCAGCAGCTTAAGGAGTCCCAATGAGCAGTTCTTC.

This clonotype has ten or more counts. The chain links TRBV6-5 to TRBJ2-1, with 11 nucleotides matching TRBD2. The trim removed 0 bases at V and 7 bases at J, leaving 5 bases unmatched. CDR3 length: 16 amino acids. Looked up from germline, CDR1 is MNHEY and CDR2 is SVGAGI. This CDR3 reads CASSYSASGGPNEQFF. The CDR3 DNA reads TGTGCCAGCAGTTACTCGGCTAGCGGGGGGCCAAATGAGCAGTTCTTC.

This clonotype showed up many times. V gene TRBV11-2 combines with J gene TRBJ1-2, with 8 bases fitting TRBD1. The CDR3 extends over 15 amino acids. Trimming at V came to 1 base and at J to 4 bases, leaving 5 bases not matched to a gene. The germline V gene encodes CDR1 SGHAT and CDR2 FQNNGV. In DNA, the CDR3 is TGTGCCAGCAGCTTAGTGGCAGGGGGCCCCTATGGCTACACCTTC. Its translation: CASSLVAGGPYGYTF.

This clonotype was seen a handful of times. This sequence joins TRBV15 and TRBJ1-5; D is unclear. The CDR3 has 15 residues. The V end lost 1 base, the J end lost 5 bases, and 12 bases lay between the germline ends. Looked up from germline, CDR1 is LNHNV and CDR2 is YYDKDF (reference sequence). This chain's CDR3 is CATSRGESRYQPQHF. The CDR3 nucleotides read TGTGCCACCAGCAGAGGAGAGTCCCGGTATCAGCCCCAGCATTTT.

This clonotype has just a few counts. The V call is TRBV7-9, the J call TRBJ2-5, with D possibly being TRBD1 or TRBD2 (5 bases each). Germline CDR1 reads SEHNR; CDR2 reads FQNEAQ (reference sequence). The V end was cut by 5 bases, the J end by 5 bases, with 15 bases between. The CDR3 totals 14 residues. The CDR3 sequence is CASSKEDGAETQYF. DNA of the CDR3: TGTGCCAGCAGCAAAGAAGACGGGGCGGAGACCCAGTACTTC.

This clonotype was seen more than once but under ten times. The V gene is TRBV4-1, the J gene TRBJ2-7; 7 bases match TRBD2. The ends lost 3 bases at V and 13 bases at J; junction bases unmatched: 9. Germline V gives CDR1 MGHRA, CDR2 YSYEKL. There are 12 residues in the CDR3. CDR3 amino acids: CASSQNRDYFYF. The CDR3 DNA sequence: TGCGCCAGCAGCCAGAACCGGGACTACTTTTACTTC.

The CDR3: CASSLIGDRGETQYF. In DNA, the CDR3 is TGTGCCAGCAGTTTAATAGGGGACAGGGGCGAGACCCAGTACTTC. The chain has TRBV27 and TRBJ2-5, with TRBD1 matching 10 bases. Germline CDR1 MNHEY, CDR2 SMNVEV (reference sequence). The CDR3 has 15 residues. Unmatched junction bases numbered 5, after V lost 2 bases and J lost 5 bases.

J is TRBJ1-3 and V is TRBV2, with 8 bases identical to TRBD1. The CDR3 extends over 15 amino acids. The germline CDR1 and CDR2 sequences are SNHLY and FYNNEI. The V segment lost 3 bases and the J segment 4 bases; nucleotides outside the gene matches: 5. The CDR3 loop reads CASSDVGTGGNTIYF. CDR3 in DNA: TGTGCCAGCAGTGATGTAGGGACAGGAGGAAACACCATATATTTT. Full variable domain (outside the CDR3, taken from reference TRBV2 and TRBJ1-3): EPEVTQTPSHQVTQMGQEVILRCVPISNHLYFYWYRQILGQKVEFLVSFYNNEISEKSEIFDDQFSVERPDGSNFTLKIRSTKLEDSAMYFCASSDVGTGGNTIYFGEGSWLTVV.

The CDR3 DNA follows: TGTGCCTGGAGTAAAGTGAAGCGGCGGAACACCATATATTTT. It encodes CAWSKVKRRNTIYF. The chain combines TRBV30 with TRBJ1-3; the D is unclear. V was trimmed by 2 bases and J by 7 bases, leaving 15 bases between them. The V gene's germline CDR1 is GTSNPN and CDR2 SVGIG (reference sequence). This CDR3 contains 14 residues.

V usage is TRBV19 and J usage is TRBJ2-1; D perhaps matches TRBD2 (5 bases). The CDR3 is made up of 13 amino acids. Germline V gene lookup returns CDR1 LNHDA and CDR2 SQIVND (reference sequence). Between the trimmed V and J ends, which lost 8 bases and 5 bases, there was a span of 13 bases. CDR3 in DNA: TGTGCCAGTCGGGGTGACTACAACAATGAGCAGTTCTTC. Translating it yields CASRGDYNNEQFF.

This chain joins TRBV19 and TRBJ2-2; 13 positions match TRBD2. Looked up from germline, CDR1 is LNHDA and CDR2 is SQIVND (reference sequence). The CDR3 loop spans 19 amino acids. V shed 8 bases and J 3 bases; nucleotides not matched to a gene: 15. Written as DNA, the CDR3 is TGTGCCAGTTCCAGTGGGACTCCGGGACTAGCGGGGCACACCGGGGAGCTGTTTTTT. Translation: CASSSGTPGLAGHTGELFF. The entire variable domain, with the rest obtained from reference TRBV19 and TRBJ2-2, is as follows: DGGITQSPKYLFRKEGQNVTLSCEQNLNHDAMYWYRQDPGQGLRLIYYSQIVNDFQKGDIAEGYSVSREKKESFPLTVTSAQKNPTAFYLCASSSGTPGLAGHTGELFFGEGSRLTVL.

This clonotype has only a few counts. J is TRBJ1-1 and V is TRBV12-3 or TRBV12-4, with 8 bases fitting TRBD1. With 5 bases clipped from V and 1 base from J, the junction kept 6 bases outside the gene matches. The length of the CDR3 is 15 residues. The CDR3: CASSPQTGENTEAFF. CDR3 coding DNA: TGTGCCAGCAGTCCCCAGACAGGGGAGAACACTGAAGCTTTCTTT.

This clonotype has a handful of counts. CDR3 sequence: CAIPEVDTQYF. In DNA, the CDR3 is TGTGCCATCCCAGAAGTAGATACGCAGTATTTT. The chain couples TRBV10-3 to TRBJ2-3; D gene uncertain. CDR3 size: 11 residues. Germline assignment: CDR1 ENHRY and CDR2 SYGVKD. V lost 8 bases, J lost 5 bases, and 8 bases lay in between.

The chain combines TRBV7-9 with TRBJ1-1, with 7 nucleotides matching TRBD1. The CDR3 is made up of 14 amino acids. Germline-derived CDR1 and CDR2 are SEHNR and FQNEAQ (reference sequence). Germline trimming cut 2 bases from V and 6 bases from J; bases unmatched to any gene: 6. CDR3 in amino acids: CASSLIQGLAEAFF. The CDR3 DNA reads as TGTGCCAGCAGCTTAATACAGGGGTTGGCTGAAGCTTTCTTT. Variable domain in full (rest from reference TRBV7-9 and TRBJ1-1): DTGVSQNPRHKITKRGQNVTFRCDPISEHNRLYWYRQTLGQGPEFLTYFQNEAQLEKSRLLSDRFSAERPKGSFSTLEIQRTEQGDSAMYLCASSLIQGLAEAFFGQGTRLTVV.

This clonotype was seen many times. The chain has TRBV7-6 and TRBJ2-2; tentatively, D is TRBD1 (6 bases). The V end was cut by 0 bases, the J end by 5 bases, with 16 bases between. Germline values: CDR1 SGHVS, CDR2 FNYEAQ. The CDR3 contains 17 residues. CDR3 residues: CASSLASGTRGTGELFF. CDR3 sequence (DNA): TGTGCCAGCAGCTTAGCGTCCGGGACAAGGGGGACCGGGGAGCTGTTTTTT.

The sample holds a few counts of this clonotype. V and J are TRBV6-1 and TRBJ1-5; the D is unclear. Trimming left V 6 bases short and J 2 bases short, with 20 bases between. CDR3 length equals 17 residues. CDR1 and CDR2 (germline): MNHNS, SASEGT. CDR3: CASRMRIRVKGNQPQHF. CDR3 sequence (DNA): TGTGCCAGCAGAATGCGGATAAGGGTTAAAGGCAATCAGCCCCAGCATTTT.